These T cell receptor beta chains were read from a single sample in a study of blood T cell repertoires in COVID-19. The assay was immunoSEQ multiplex PCR, and TCRdb's table has in-frame clones only and misses some. The sample records 56,000 or so clones, about 86% being singletons. The sequenced sample consisted of peripheral blood. The receptors come from a woman older than 75 with active COVID-19. Both conserved end residues are part of each CDR3. The D gene is left open where the match is weak. Some rows mark clone size as missing; the rest say once, few, many or name a class of expanded clone.

V gene	J gene	clone size	D gene	CDR3 protein	CDR3 DNA
TRBV7-9	TRBJ1-6	-	-	CASSLGGRGNSPLHF	TGTGCCAGCAGCTTAGGAGGGAGAGGTAATTCACCCCTCCACTTT
TRBV7-2	TRBJ1-2	-	TRBD1	CASSLGGTGASGYTF	TGTGCCAGCAGCTTAGGAGGGACAGGAGCTAGTGGCTACACCTTC
TRBV18	TRBJ1-1	once	TRBD1	CASSGTGFTEAFF	TGTGCCAGCTCTGGGACAGGGTTCACTGAAGCTTTCTTT
TRBV19	TRBJ2-1	-	-	CASSTYNEQFF	TGTGCCAGTAGTACTTACAATGAGCAGTTCTTC
TRBV7-8	TRBJ1-5	-	-	CAAGGNQPQHF	TGTGCCGCGGGGGGGAATCAGCCCCAGCATTTT
TRBV9	TRBJ2-1	-	TRBD2	CASSVGTRVNEQFF	TGTGCCAGCAGCGTGGGGACTAGGGTTAATGAGCAGTTCTTC
TRBV11-2	TRBJ2-3	-	TRBD2	CASSLRALAAFTDTQYF	TGTGCCAGCAGCTTACGAGCCCTAGCGGCCTTCACAGATACGCAGTATTTT
TRBV6-5	TRBJ2-1	-	TRBD2	CASSYGLAAQYNEQFF	TGTGCCAGCAGTTATGGACTAGCGGCCCAGTACAATGAGCAGTTCTTC
TRBV9	TRBJ2-7	-	TRBD1	CASSPREGGATGEQYF	TGTGCCAGCAGCCCGAGGGAAGGGGGCGCGACGGGCGAGCAGTACTTC
TRBV7-2	TRBJ2-3	-	-	CASSFSGSGDTQYF	TGTGCCAGCAGCTTTAGCGGCTCTGGAGATACGCAGTATTTT
TRBV29-1	TRBJ2-3	few	-	CSAQIGLGTDTQYF	TGCAGCGCCCAAATAGGACTTGGAACAGATACGCAGTATTTT
TRBV6-5	TRBJ2-1	-	-	CASGYNEQFF	TGTGCCTCAGGGTATAATGAGCAGTTCTTC
TRBV20-1	TRBJ2-2	-	TRBD1	CSASGQGRFTGELFF	TGCAGTGCTAGTGGACAGGGGCGTTTCACCGGGGAGCTGTTTTTT
TRBV28	TRBJ2-7	-	TRBD1	CASRGPGQGLYEQYF	TGTGCCAGCAGGGGCCCGGGACAGGGGCTCTACGAGCAGTACTTC
TRBV10-3	TRBJ2-7	-	TRBD2	CAISGTSGGNEQYF	TGTGCCATTTCCGGGACTAGCGGGGGGAACGAGCAGTACTTC
TRBV4-2	TRBJ2-1	-	TRBD1	CASSAPGQGGNEQFF	TGTGCCAGCAGCGCCCCGGGACAGGGAGGAAATGAGCAGTTCTTC
TRBV7-8	TRBJ2-3	-	-	CASSPLAASTDTQYF	TGTGCCAGCAGTCCACTAGCAGCTAGCACAGATACGCAGTATTTT
TRBV11-2	TRBJ2-3	-	-	CASSLELVTQYF	TGTGCCAGCAGCTTGGAGCTCGTTACGCAGTATTTT
TRBV3-1/TRBV3-2	TRBJ2-2	once	TRBD2	CASPAGDTGELFF	TGTGCCAGCCCCGCGGGGGACACCGGGGAGCTGTTTTTT
TRBV3-1/TRBV3-2	TRBJ2-2	-	-	CASSHEVSWDTGELFF	TGTGCCAGCAGCCACGAGGTTTCATGGGACACCGGGGAGCTGTTTTTT
TRBV27	TRBJ2-7	-	TRBD1	CASSLGQGAWEQYF	TGTGCCAGCAGTTTGGGACAGGGGGCGTGGGAGCAGTACTTC
TRBV25-1	TRBJ2-1	-	-	CASQRNEQFF	TGTGCCAGTCAGAGGAATGAGCAGTTCTTC
TRBV11-2	TRBJ2-1	once	-	CASSLVLAGGEQFF	TGTGCCAGCAGCTTAGTTCTAGCAGGAGGGGAGCAGTTCTTC
TRBV4-2	TRBJ2-1	-	-	CASSRQQAGNEQFF	TGTGCCAGCAGCCGCCAGCAGGCTGGGAATGAGCAGTTCTTC
TRBV7-2	TRBJ2-2	-	-	CASSPPGNTGELFF	TGTGCCAGCAGCCCCCCAGGGAACACCGGGGAGCTGTTTTTT
TRBV7-8	TRBJ2-7	-	TRBD2	CASSGASGGQSSYEQYF	TGTGCCAGCAGCGGGGCTAGCGGGGGCCAGAGCTCCTACGAGCAGTACTTC